This T cell receptor beta chain is drawn from a study of T cells after yellow fever vaccination. The CDR3 sequence is 14 residues long. V dropped 6 bases and J dropped 2; count of bases not matched to a gene: 5. Germline CDR1 and CDR2: MDHEN and SYDVKM. This clonotype was detected a few times. One entry per CDR3 protein results from TCRdb running MiXCR on the 5' RACE reads. The repertoire includes 250,000 to 300,000 distinct CDR3 sequences, 13% of them detected once, and less than 0.55% sits in the top ten. The TCR originated in a man aged 25 to 40 who received the YFV17D yellow fever vaccine. This sequence joins TRBV28 and TRBJ2-7; 9 bases map to TRBD1. The material sequenced was CD4+ T cells sorted from PBMCs, taken 45 days after the yellow fever booster vaccination. The CDR3 loop is CASRRGQGTYEQYF. For the CDR3, the DNA is TGTGCCAGCAGAAGGGGACAGGGAACCTACGAGCAGTACTTC.